This TCR beta chain was captured in a study of blood T cells in healthy people across ages. A note on this clonotype: This could be a read error, since a much larger clone is one nucleotide away.

Next came a second PCR, run for roughly 6 to 11 cycles, which used a sample-barcoded 5' primer along with a J-beta primer mix. TCRdb reprocessed the 5' RACE reads via MiXCR and lists one record per CDR3 protein. The table lists around 670,000 distinct CDR3 sequences, approximately 30% of them singletons. The CDR3 consists of 14 residues. The germline V gene has CDR1 SGHRS and CDR2 YFSETQ. Sequenced sample: blood. J is TRBJ2-1 and V is TRBV5-1; TRBD1 matches 9 bases. The sequence was collected from a woman aged 80 or over in good health. CDR3 coding DNA: TGCGCCAGCGGCTTCAGGACAGGGGTCAATGAGCAGTTCTTC. It specifies CASGFRTGVNEQFF.